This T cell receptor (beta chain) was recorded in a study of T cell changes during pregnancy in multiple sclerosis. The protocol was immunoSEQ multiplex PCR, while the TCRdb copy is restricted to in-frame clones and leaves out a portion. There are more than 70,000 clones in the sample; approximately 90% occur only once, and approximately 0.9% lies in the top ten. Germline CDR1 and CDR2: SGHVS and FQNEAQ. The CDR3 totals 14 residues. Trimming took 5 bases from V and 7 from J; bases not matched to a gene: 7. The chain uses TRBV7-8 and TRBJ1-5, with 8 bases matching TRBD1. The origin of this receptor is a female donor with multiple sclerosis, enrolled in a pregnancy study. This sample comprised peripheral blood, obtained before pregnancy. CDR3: CASSIQGANQPQHF. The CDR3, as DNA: TGTGCCAGCAGCATCCAGGGGGCAAACCAGCCCCAGCATTTT.